The T cell receptor (beta chain) described here comes from a study of identifying expanded T cells in peripheral blood. Using immunoSEQ multiplex PCR, the repertoire was profiled, and TCRdb retains in-frame clones only, with some absent. The sample lists about 50,000 clones; about 80% were seen once. V was shortened by 7 bases and J by 4 bases, with 10 bases between the two germline ends. The CDR3 spans 12 residues. Germline values: CDR1 MNHNS, CDR2 SASEGT. In the case of this clone: Antigen specificity is unknown.

No infections or other immune events were documented during collection. Overall study findings and caveats: Technical replicates showed approximately 1.2 changed clones; two weeks roughly 15; four weeks 19. Clone count variance between roughly 2-week samples rose with total template count.

The sequenced sample was blood. This clonotype was sampled from a person aged 18 to 70 in good health. This chain connects TRBV6-1 to TRBJ1-2, with D maybe TRBD1 (5 bases). The CDR3 nucleotides are TGTGCCAGCAACCCCGGGGGCTATGGCTACACCTTC. This codes for CASNPGGYGYTF.